This T cell receptor (beta chain) was captured in a study of blood T cell repertoires in COVID-19. J lost 0 bases, V lost 3 bases, and 19 bases had no gene match. The CDR3 contains 20 residues. Looked up from germline, CDR1 is GTSNPN and CDR2 is SVGIG (reference sequence). The repertoire was sequenced with immunoSEQ multiplex PCR; TCRdb's copy has only in-frame clones and lacks some. The table has 24,000 or so clones, roughly 85% seen once. The sequenced sample consisted of peripheral blood. V gene TRBV30 combines with J gene TRBJ1-1; the match to TRBD1 covers 10 bases. This TCR came from an elderly woman with active or convalescent COVID-19. CDR3 protein: CAWRHRGDRGQFGVNTEAFF. The CDR3 DNA is TGTGCCTGGAGACACCGCGGCGACAGGGGGCAATTCGGGGTGAACACTGAAGCTTTCTTT.